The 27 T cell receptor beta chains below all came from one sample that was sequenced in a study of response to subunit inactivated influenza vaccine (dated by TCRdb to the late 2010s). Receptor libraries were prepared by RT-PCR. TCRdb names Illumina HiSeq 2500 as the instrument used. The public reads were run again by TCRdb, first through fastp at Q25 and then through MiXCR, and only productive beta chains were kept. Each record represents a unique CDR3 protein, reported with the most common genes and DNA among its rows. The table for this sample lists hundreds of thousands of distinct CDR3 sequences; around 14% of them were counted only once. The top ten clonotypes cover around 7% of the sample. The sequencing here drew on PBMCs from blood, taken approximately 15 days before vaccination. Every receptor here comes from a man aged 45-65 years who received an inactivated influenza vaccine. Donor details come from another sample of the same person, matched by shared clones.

CDR3 bases: TGTGCCAGCAGCCCATCCCGGCACCAGAGCTACAATGAGCAGTTCTTC. This gives the protein CASSPSRHQSYNEQFF. The rearrangement joins TRBV11-2 to TRBJ2-1, with D unresolved. The CDR3 length is 16 residues. Germline V gene lookup returns CDR1 SGHAT and CDR2 FQNNGV. The V gene lost 5 bases and the J gene lost 3 bases, with 17 bases spanning the gap.

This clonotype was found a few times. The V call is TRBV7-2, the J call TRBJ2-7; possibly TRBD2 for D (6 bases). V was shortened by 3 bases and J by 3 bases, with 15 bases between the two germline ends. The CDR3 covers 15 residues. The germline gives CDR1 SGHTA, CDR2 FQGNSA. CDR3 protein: CASSFGPLRGYEQYF. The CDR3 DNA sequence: TGTGCCAGCAGCTTTGGGCCTTTGCGGGGCTACGAGCAGTACTTC.

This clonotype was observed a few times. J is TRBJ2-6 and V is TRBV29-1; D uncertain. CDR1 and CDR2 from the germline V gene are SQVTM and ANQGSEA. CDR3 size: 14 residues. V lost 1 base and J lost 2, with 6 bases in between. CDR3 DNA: TGCAGCGTTGAAGCTCGACCTGGGGCCAACGTCCTGACTTTC. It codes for CSVEARPGANVLTF. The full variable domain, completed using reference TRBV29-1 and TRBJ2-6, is SAVISQKPSRDICQRGTSLTIQCQVDSQVTMMFWYRQQPGQSLTLIATANQGSEATYESGFVIDKFPISRPNLTFSTLTVSNMSPEDSSIYLCSVEARPGANVLTFGAGSRLTVL.

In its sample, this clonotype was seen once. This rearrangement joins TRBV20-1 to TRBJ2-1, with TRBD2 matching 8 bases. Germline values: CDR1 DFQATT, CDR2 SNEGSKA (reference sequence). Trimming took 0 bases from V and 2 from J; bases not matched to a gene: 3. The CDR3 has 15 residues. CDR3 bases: TGCAGTGCTAGAGATCCCGGGAGGGCCTACAATGAGCAGTTCTTC. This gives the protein CSARDPGRAYNEQFF.

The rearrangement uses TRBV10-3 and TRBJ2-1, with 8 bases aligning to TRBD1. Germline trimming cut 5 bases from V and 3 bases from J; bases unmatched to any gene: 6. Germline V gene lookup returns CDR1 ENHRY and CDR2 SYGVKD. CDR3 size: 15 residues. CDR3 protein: CAISPGGQGYNEQFF. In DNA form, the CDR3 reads TGTGCCATCAGTCCGGGCGGACAGGGCTACAATGAGCAGTTCTTC.

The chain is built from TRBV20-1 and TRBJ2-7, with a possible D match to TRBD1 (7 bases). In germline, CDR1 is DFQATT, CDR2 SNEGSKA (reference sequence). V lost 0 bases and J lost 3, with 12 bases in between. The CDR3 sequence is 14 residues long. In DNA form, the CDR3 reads TGCAGTGCTAGAGAGGGAGGACAGGACTACGAGCAGTACTTC. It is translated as CSAREGGQDYEQYF.

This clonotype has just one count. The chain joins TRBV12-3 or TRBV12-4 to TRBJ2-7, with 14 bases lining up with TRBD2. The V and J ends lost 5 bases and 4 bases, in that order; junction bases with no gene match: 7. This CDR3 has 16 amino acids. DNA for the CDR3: TGTGCCAGCAGTAAAGGGACTAGCGGGAGCGAGTACGAGCAGTACTTC. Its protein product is CASSKGTSGSEYEQYF.

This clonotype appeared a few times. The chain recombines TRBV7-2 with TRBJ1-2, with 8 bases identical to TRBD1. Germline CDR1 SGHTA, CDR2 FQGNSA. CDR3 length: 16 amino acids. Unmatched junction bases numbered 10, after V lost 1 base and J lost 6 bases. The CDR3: CASSLDGTGLPHGYTF. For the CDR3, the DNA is TGTGCCAGCAGCTTAGATGGGACAGGCTTACCACATGGCTACACCTTC.

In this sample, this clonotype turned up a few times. Here the CDR3 reads CASSPQGRLGAWYEQYF. CDR3 sequence (DNA): TGTGCCAGCAGTCCTCAGGGGCGGCTAGGGGCCTGGTACGAGCAGTACTTC. The rearrangement uses TRBV28 and TRBJ2-7; D might be TRBD1 (6 bases). This CDR3 has 17 residues. V lost 5 bases to trimming and J lost 4 bases, with 24 bases between them. Germline V lookup: CDR1 MDHEN, CDR2 SYDVKM.

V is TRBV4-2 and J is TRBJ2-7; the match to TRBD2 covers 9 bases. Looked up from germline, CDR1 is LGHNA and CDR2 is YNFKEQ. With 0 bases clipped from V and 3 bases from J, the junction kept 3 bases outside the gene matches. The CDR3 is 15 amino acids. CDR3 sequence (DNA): TGTGCCAGCAGCCAAGAAACTAGCGGGTACTACGAGCAGTACTTC. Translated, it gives CASSQETSGYYEQYF.

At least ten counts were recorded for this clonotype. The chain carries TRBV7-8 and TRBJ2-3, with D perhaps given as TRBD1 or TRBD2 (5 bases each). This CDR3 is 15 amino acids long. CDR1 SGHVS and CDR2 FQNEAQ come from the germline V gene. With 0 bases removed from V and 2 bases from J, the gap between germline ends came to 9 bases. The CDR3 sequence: CASSLALGTTDTQYF. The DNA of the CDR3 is TGTGCCAGCAGCTTAGCGTTGGGGACCACAGATACGCAGTATTTT.

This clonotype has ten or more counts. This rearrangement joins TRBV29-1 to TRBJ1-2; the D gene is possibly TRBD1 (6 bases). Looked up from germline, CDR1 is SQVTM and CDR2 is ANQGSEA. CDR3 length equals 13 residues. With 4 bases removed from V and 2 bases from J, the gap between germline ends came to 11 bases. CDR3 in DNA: TGCAGCGTTGGGTTAGGGGGAAACTATGGCTACACCTTC. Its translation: CSVGLGGNYGYTF.

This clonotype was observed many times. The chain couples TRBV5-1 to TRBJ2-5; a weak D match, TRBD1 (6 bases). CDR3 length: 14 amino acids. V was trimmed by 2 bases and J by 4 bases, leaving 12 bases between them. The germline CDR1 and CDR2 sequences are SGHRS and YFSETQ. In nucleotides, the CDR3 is TGCGCCAGCAGCTTTGAGGTCAGGGGAGAGACCCAGTACTTC. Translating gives CASSFEVRGETQYF.

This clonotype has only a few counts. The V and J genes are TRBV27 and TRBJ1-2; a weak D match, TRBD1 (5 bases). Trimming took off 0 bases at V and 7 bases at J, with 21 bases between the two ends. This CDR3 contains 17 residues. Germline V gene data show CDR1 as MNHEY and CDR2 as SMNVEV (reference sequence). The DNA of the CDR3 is TGTGCCAGCAGTTTATCCATCGCCGGACATCCGAAGGGTGGCTACACCTTC. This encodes CASSLSIAGHPKGGYTF.

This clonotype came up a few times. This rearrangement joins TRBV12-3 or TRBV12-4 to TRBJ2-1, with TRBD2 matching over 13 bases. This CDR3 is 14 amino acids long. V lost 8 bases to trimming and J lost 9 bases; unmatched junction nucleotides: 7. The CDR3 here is CASQGLAGSGEQFF. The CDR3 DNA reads TGTGCCAGCCAGGGACTAGCGGGGTCCGGTGAGCAGTTCTTC.

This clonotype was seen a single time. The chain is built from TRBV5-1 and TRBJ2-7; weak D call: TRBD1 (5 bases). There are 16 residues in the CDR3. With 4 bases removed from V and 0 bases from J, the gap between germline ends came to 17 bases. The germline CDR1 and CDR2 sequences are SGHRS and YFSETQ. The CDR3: CASSPSSGSHSYEQYF. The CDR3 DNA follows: TGCGCCAGCAGCCCCTCCTCAGGGTCACACTCCTACGAGCAGTACTTC.

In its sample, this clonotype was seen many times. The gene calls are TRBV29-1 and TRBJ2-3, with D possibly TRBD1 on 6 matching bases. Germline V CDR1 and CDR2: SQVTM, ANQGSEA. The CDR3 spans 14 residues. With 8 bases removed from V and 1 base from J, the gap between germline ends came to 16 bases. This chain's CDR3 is CSLKEAGGTDTQYF. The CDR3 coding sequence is TGCAGCCTCAAGGAGGCAGGGGGCACAGATACGCAGTATTTT.

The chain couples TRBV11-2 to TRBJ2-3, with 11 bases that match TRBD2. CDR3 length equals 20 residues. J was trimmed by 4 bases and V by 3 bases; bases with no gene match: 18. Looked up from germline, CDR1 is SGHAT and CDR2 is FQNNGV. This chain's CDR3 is CASSFVRRPVAGGPPDTQYF. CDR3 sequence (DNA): TGTGCCAGCAGCTTCGTACGGAGGCCGGTAGCGGGGGGGCCCCCAGATACGCAGTATTTT. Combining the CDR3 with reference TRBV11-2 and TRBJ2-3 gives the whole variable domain EAGVAQSPRYKIIEKRQSVAFWCNPISGHATLYWYQQILGQGPKLLIQFQNNGVVDDSQLPKDRFSAERLKGVDSTLKIQPAKLEDSAVYLCASSFVRRPVAGGPPDTQYFGPGTRLTVL.

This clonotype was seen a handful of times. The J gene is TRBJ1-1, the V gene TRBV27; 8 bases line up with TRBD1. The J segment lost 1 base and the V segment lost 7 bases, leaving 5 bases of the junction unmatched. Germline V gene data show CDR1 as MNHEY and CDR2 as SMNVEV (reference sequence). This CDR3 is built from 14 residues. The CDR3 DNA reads TGTGCCAGCAAAACCACAGGGGGGAACACTGAAGCTTTCTTT. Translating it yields CASKTTGGNTEAFF.

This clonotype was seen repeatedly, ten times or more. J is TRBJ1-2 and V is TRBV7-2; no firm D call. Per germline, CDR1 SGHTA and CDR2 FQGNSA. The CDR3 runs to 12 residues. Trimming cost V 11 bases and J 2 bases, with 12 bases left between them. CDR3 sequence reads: CAFLAENYGYTF. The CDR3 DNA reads TGTGCCTTCCTTGCAGAGAACTATGGCTACACCTTC.

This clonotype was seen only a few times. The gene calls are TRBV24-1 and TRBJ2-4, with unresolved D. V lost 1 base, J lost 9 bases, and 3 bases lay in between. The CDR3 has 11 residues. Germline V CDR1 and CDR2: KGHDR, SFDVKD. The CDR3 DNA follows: TGTGCCACCAGTGATTTCGGCATTCAGTACTTC. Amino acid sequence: CATSDFGIQYF.

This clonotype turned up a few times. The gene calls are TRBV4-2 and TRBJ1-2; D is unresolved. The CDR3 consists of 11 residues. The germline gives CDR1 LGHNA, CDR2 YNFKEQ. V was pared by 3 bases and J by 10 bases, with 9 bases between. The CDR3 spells CASSHGRNYTF. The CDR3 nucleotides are TGTGCCAGCAGCCATGGCCGGAACTACACCTTC.

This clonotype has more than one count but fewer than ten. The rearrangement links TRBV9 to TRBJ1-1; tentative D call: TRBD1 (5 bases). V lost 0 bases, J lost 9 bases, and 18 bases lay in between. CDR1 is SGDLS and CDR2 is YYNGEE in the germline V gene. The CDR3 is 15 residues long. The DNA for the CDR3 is TGTGCCAGCAGCGTAGGGGGCGGGGGGGGATTGAAAGCTTTCTTT. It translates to CASSVGGGGGLKAFF.

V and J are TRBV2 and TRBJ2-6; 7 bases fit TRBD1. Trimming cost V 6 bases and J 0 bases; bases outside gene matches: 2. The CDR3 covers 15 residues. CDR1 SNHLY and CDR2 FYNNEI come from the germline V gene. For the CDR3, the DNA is TGTGCCAGCAGAGACAGGGTCTCTGGGGCCAACGTCCTGACTTTC. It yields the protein CASRDRVSGANVLTF.

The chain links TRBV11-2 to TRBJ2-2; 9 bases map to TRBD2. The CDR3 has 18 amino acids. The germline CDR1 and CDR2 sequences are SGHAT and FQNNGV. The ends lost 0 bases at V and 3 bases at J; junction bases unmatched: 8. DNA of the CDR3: TGTGCCAGCAGCTTAGATCTTTGGACTAGCGAGGACACCGGGGAGCTGTTTTTT. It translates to CASSLDLWTSEDTGELFF.

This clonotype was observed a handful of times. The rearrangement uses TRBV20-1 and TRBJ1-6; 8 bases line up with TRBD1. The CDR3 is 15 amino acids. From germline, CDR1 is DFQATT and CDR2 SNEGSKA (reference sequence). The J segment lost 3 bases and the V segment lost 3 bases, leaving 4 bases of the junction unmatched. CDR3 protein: CSARTGVDYNSPLHF. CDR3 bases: TGCAGTGCTAGGACAGGGGTAGACTATAATTCACCCCTCCACTTT.

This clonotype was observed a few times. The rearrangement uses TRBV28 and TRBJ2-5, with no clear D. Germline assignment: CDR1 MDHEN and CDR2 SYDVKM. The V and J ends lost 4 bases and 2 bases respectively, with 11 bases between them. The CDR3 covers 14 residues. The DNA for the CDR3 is TGTGCCAGCAGTTGGCAGGCAAGACAAGAGACCCAGTACTTC. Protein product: CASSWQARQETQYF.